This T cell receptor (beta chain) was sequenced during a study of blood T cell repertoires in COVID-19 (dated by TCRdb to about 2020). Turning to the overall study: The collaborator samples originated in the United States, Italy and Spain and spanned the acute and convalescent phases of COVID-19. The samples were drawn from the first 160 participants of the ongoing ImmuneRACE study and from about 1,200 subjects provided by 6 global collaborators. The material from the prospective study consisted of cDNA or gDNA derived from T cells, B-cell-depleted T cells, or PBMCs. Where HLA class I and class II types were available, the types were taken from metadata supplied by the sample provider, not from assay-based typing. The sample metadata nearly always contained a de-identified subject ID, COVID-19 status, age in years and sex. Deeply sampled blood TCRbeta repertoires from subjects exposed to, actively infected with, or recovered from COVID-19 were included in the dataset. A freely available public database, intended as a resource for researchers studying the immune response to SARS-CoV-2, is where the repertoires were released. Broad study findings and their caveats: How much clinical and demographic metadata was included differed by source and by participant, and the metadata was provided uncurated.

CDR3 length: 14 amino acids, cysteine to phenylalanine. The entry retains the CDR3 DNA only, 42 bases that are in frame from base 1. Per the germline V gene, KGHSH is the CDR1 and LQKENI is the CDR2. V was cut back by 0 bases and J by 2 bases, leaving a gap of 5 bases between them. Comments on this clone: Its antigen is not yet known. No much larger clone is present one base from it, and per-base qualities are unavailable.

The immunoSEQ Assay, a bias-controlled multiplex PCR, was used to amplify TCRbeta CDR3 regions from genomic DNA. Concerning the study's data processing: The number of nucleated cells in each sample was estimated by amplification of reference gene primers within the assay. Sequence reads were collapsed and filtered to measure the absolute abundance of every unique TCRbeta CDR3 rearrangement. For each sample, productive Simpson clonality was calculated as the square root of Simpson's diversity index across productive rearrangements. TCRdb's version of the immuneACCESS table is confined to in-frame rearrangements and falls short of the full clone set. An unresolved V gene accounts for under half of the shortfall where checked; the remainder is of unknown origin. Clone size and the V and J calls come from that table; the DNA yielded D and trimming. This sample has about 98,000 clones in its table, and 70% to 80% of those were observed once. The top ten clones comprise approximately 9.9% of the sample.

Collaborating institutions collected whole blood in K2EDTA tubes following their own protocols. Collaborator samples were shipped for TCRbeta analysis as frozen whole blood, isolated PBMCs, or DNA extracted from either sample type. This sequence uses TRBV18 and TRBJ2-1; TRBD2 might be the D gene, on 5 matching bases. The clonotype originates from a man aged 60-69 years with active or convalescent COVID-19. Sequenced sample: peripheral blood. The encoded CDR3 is CASSPPGAYNEQFF. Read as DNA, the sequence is TGTGCCAGCTCACCACCCGGGGCCTACAATGAGCAGTTCTTC.